This is a list of T cell receptor beta chains from one sample in a study of metastatic and nonmetastatic thyroid tumors. Through MiXCR, TCRdb re-clonotyped the PCR reads. The sample lists some 38,000 clones, approximately 19% occurring once. What was sequenced was blood. The receptors shown here come from a female donor with papillary thyroid cancer or a benign thyroid nodule (not recorded which). Some clones in this sample may be carry-over from other donors' samples. Each CDR3 is given with its conserved first and last residue. D genes are given only for firm matches. Clone size is stated in some rows and not others, as once, few, many or a class when expanded.

D	size	length	J	V	DNA	CDR3
-	-	17	TRBJ2-1	TRBV19	TGTGCCAGTAAGAGAATAGAGGGCGAACACCGCCACAATGAGCAGTTCTTC	CASKRIEGEHRHNEQFF
-	-	13	TRBJ2-7	TRBV6-5	TGTGACAGCAGTTTCACGGGGACTTCGAGGCAGTACTTC	CDSSFTGTSRQYF
TRBD1	few	17	TRBJ2-3	TRBV27	TGTGCCAGCAGTCCCTACGTCACAGGGGGCACAAGGGATACGCAGTATTTT	CASSPYVTGGTRDTQYF
-	many	15	TRBJ2-7	TRBV20-1	TGCAGTGCTAGAGATCAACCCGGGGACGTCTACGAGCAGTACTTC	CSARDQPGDVYEQYF
-	-	14	TRBJ2-1	TRBV5-4	TGTGCCAGCAGCTTTCAGGGGGGTTACAATGAGCAGTTCTTC	CASSFQGGYNEQFF
-	few	14	TRBJ2-7	TRBV28	TGTGCCAGCAGCACAAGGACAGATCTGAACGAGCAGTACTTC	CASSTRTDLNEQYF
-	few	15	TRBJ1-1	TRBV11-2	TGTGCCAGCAGCTTAAGGAGACAGCCCAACACTGAAGCTTTCTTT	CASSLRRQPNTEAFF
TRBD1	few	15	TRBJ2-3	TRBV15	TGCGCCACCAGCAGAGAAACAGGGGTGGAAGATACGCAGTATTTT	CATSRETGVEDTQYF
TRBD2	-	17	TRBJ2-5	TRBV20-1	TGCATTGCTAGGATCTTCCCCCTCGGACTAGCGGGAGAGACCCAGTACTTC	CIARIFPLGLAGETQYF
TRBD1	many	14	TRBJ2-2	TRBV2	TGTGCCAGCAGACAGGGGGCGAACACCGGGGAGCTGTTTTTT	CASRQGANTGELFF
TRBD2	medium-sized	13	TRBJ2-7	TRBV6-1	TGTGCCAGCAGTGAACTAGCGGGAGACGAGCAGTACTTC	CASSELAGDEQYF
-	many	14	TRBJ2-1	TRBV28	TGTGCCAGCAGCCAAGGAGTCGGAGCCAATGAGCAGTTCTTC	CASSQGVGANEQFF
-	-	14	TRBJ1-4	TRBV6-2/TRBV6-3	TGTGCCAGTCGGTCGGGCGGAACTAATGAAAAACTGTTTTTT	CASRSGGTNEKLFF
TRBD2	few	18	TRBJ2-2	TRBV6-5	TGTGCCAGCAGTTACTCACCCCCTAGCGGGGTCTACACCGGGGAGCTGTTTTTT	CASSYSPPSGVYTGELFF
TRBD2	many	17	TRBJ2-3	TRBV4-1	TGCGCCAGCAGCCAAGAAGCGGCTAGCGGGGGCGCAGATACGCAGTATTTT	CASSQEAASGGADTQYF
TRBD2	medium-sized	11	TRBJ2-7	TRBV6-1	TGTGCCAGCAGCAAAGCGGGGGAGCAGTACTTC	CASSKAGEQYF
-	many	11	TRBJ2-7	TRBV2	TGTGCCAGCCAGGAGGGCTACGAGCAGTACTTC	CASQEGYEQYF
TRBD2	many	15	TRBJ2-7	TRBV7-2	TGTGCCAGCAGACAAGATGCGGGAGTCACCTACGAGCAGTACTTC	CASRQDAGVTYEQYF
-	few	13	TRBJ2-7	TRBV6-2/TRBV6-3	TGTGCCAGCATAGGGCAGGAGGACTACGAGCAGTACTTC	CASIGQEDYEQYF
TRBD2	-	17	TRBJ2-2	TRBV11-1	TGTGCCAGCAGCCCCCTTTTGACTAGCAGCTCCACCGGGGAGCTGTTTTTT	CASSPLLTSSSTGELFF
TRBD1	-	14	TRBJ2-7	TRBV11-2	TGTGCCAGCAGCTTAGGGGACAGGGCCTCCGAGCAGTACTTC	CASSLGDRASEQYF
-	many	15	TRBJ2-3	TRBV20-1	TGCAGTGCCCTCCCGGTCCTGGGGCAGGGAGATACGCAGTATTTT	CSALPVLGQGDTQYF
TRBD1	many	15	TRBJ2-2	TRBV4-1	TGCGCCAGCAACCCAGACAGGGTTGTCCCCGGGGAGCTGTTTTTT	CASNPDRVVPGELFF
-	-	15	TRBJ1-2	TRBV27	TGTGCCAGCAGCTTTGACGGTGGTGGTGGTGGTGGCTACACCTTC	CASSFDGGGGGGYTF
TRBD1	few	13	TRBJ1-1	TRBV30	TGTGCCTGGAGGTTTGGGACGGGGACAGGGGCTTTCTTT	CAWRFGTGTGAFF
-	few	16	TRBJ1-2	TRBV5-4	TGTGCCAGCAGCTTGGTTCTCAGGGTCCCTAAGGGTGGCTACACCTTC	CASSLVLRVPKGGYTF
-	few	16	TRBJ1-5	TRBV6-1	TGTGCCAGCAGTGAAGACGAGGGAACCAGGCATCATCCCCAGCATTTT	CASSEDEGTRHHPQHF
-	many	16	TRBJ1-5	TRBV15	TGTGCCACCAGCGGTTACAGGGAAGGGGGGAATCAGCCCCAGCATTTT	CATSGYREGGNQPQHF
-	many	14	TRBJ1-1	TRBV2	TGTGCCAGCAGTGTGGGTACAACGAACACTGAAGCTTTCTTT	CASSVGTTNTEAFF
-	many	12	TRBJ1-2	TRBV20-1	TGCAGTGCCAACCAGGGGCCCTGGGGCTGCACCTTC	CSANQGPWGCTF
TRBD2	many	15	TRBJ2-7	TRBV15	TGTGCCACCAGCAGAGGGACTAGCGGGAACTACGAGCAGTACTTC	CATSRGTSGNYEQYF
TRBD2	many	15	TRBJ2-3	TRBV6-4	TGTGCCAGCAGTGGGGTAGCGGGCAGCACAGATACGCAGTATTTT	CASSGVAGSTDTQYF
TRBD1	many	15	TRBJ1-5	TRBV20-1	TGCAGTGCTAGAGACGGGGGACAGCCTTATCAGCCCCAGCATTTT	CSARDGGQPYQPQHF
TRBD1	many	16	TRBJ1-6	TRBV10-3	TGTGCCATCAGTGAGTCGACGACAGGGGGAGGTTCACCCCTCCACTTT	CAISESTTGGGSPLHF
-	-	16	TRBJ2-3	TRBV6-2/TRBV6-3	TGTGCCAGCAGGCCAACAGTGGGCCCCGCTCCGGATACGCAGTATTTT	CASRPTVGPAPDTQYF
-	many	14	TRBJ2-1	TRBV20-1	TGCAGTGCTAGCGCTGACCCCTCCTACAATGAGCAGTTCTTC	CSASADPSYNEQFF
TRBD2	many	17	TRBJ2-2	TRBV27	TGTGCCAGCAGTTTATCGCCTTCCGGGACTAGAGGCGGGGAGCTGTTTTTT	CASSLSPSGTRGGELFF
TRBD1	many	15	TRBJ2-7	TRBV18	TGTGCCAGTTCACCCGTACCAGGACAGGTTTTGGGGCAGTACTTC	CASSPVPGQVLGQYF